This T cell receptor beta chain came from a study of T cell responses to AZD1222 COVID-19 vaccine. With respect to this clone: Its cognate antigen is unknown.

V shed 2 bases, J shed 0 bases, and the junction held 7 bases outside the gene matches. CDR3 size: 18 residues. Germline V gives CDR1 MNHNS, CDR2 SASEGT. The study's findings and limits: When two AZD1222 doses had been given, Spike-specific TCR breadth and depth rose. Repertoire samples came only from after the peak T cell response. Clonal diversity was possibly underestimated; the donors were predominantly white British and more often female. Across spike, vaccine-associated CD4 TCRs were found, dominant at 160-218 and 743-854.

Produced via immunoSEQ multiplex PCR; TCRdb's table is partial and in-frame only. The table records some 150,000 clones, roughly 85% of them present only once. This chain joins TRBV6-1 and TRBJ2-1; 10 nucleotides line up with TRBD2. The source material was peripheral blood, sampled 28 days after the second dose of the MenACWY control vaccine. This clonotype was sampled from an adult who received the MenACWY meningococcal vaccine as a control. The CDR3 loop reads CASSEPGLAFSSYNEQFF. The CDR3, as DNA: TGTGCCAGCAGTGAACCGGGACTAGCGTTTAGCTCCTACAATGAGCAGTTCTTC.